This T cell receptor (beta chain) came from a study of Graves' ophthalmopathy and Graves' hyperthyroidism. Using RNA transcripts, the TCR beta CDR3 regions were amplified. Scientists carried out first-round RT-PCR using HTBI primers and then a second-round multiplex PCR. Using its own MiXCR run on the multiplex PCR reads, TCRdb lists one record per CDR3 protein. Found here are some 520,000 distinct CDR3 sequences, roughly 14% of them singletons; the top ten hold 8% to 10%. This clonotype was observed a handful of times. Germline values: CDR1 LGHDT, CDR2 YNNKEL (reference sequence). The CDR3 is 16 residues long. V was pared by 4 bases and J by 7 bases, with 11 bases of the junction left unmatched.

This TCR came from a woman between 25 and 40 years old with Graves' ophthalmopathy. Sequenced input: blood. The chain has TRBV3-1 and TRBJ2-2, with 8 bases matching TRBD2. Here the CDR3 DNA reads TGTGCCAGCAGCCCCAAGGGCAGCGGGAGCGTCGGGGAGCTGTTTTTT. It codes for CASSPKGSGSVGELFF. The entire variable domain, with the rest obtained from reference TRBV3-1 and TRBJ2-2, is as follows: DTAVSQTPKYLVTQMGNDKSIKCEQNLGHDTMYWYKQDSKKFLKIMFSYNNKELIINETVPNRFSPKSPDKAHLNLHINSLELGDSAVYFCASSPKGSGSVGELFFGEGSRLTVL.